These 19 T cell receptor beta chains share one sample of origin, sequenced in a study of T cell responses to AZD1222 COVID-19 vaccine. TCRdb keeps only in-frame clones here, not all; method: immunoSEQ multiplex PCR. The sample has under 95,000 clones, 90% seen once; the top ten hold roughly 9.1%. This specimen consisted of peripheral blood, obtained on day 0 of AZD1222 vaccination. These receptors originate from an adult in good health.

This clone was seen only a few times. This chain links TRBV6-5 with TRBJ1-2; 8 bases match TRBD1. The CDR3 is made up of 15 amino acids. The V gene end was trimmed by 2 bases and the J gene end by 0 bases; junction bases not matched to a gene: 2. Germline values: CDR1 MNHEY, CDR2 SVGAGI. In DNA form, the CDR3 reads TGTGCCAGCAGTTACGGGGGACAGGCTAACTATGGCTACACCTTC. Translated: CASSYGGQANYGYTF.

The CDR3 loop reads CASSGQVVGIHYGYTF. CDR3 DNA sequence: TGTGCCAGCAGCGGCCAAGTAGTCGGAATACACTATGGCTACACCTTC. This rearrangement joins TRBV9 to TRBJ1-2; D is unclear. The V gene lost 3 bases and the J gene lost 3 bases, with 18 bases spanning the gap. This CDR3 is built from 16 residues. CDR1 and CDR2 from the germline V gene are SGDLS and YYNGEE.

The gene calls are TRBV6-5 and TRBJ2-3, with 11 bases matching TRBD2. The CDR3 loop spans 15 amino acids. Germline V gene data show CDR1 as MNHEY and CDR2 as SVGAGI. The V segment lost 6 bases and the J segment 7 bases; nucleotides outside the gene matches: 9. The CDR3 DNA is TGTGCCAGCAGGAGCCTAGCGGGGGGCACTAATACGCAGTATTTT. Translation: CASRSLAGGTNTQYF.

The chain couples TRBV4-2 to TRBJ2-3; TRBD2 matches at 10 bases. With V trimmed by 3 bases and J by 4 bases, 7 bases remained unmatched. Germline CDR1 LGHNA, CDR2 YNFKEQ. The CDR3 loop spans 16 amino acids. The CDR3 DNA follows: TGTGCCAGCAGCCATACAAGCGGGGGGGGCTCAGATACGCAGTATTTT. This sequence encodes CASSHTSGGGSDTQYF.

The chain recombines TRBV30 with TRBJ2-5; 10 bases line up with TRBD2. J gave up 0 bases and V 0 bases, and 7 bases lay outside the gene matches. This CDR3 is 17 amino acids long. CDR1 GTSNPN and CDR2 SVGIG come from the germline V gene (reference sequence). CDR3 sequence: CAWSVLKAGGYQETQYF. The CDR3 DNA follows: TGTGCCTGGAGTGTACTGAAAGCGGGGGGGTACCAAGAGACCCAGTACTTC.

The chain has TRBV2 and TRBJ1-6; D call uncertain. The CDR3 is made up of 15 amino acids. The germline V gene encodes CDR1 SNHLY and CDR2 FYNNEI. V was clipped by 3 bases and J by 11 bases, with 17 bases between them. CDR3 nucleotides: TGTGCCAGCAGTGATGAGTCAACCGGAGCAACACCCCTCCACTTT. This encodes CASSDESTGATPLHF. Drawing the rest from reference TRBV2 and TRBJ1-6, the complete variable domain is EPEVTQTPSHQVTQMGQEVILRCVPISNHLYFYWYRQILGQKVEFLVSFYNNEISEKSEIFDDQFSVERPDGSNFTLKIRSTKLEDSAMYFCASSDESTGATPLHFGNGTRLTVT.

J is TRBJ1-2 and V is TRBV7-8; possibly TRBD1 for D (6 bases). Germline V gene lookup returns CDR1 SGHVS and CDR2 FQNEAQ. V lost 3 bases to trimming and J lost 7 bases, with 12 bases between them. The CDR3 runs 13 residues. The CDR3 is CASSFPQGFGYTF. CDR3 sequence (DNA): TGTGCCAGCAGCTTTCCACAGGGATTTGGCTACACCTTC.

V gene TRBV3-1 (or the pseudogene TRBV3-2) combines with J gene TRBJ2-7; unclear D gene. The CDR3 totals 13 residues. CDR1 is LGHDT, CDR2 YNNKEL, per germline (reference sequence). The V and J ends lost 1 base and 6 bases respectively, with 10 bases between them. Here the CDR3 reads CASSQVSPSEQYF. The CDR3, as DNA: TGTGCCAGCAGCCAAGTTTCCCCCTCCGAGCAGTACTTC.

This chain uses TRBV24-1 with TRBJ2-3; 8 bases fit TRBD2. Trimming at V came to 5 bases and at J to 3 bases, leaving 6 bases not matched to a gene. From germline, CDR1 is KGHDR and CDR2 SFDVKD. The CDR3 sequence is 15 residues long. The CDR3 nucleotides are TGTGCCACCAGTGCAAGCGGGGGAAGTACAGATACGCAGTATTTT. Protein product: CATSASGGSTDTQYF.

V usage is TRBV12-3 or TRBV12-4 and J usage is TRBJ1-5; D not resolved. V lost 0 bases, J lost 6 bases, and 3 bases lay in between. This CDR3 comprises 12 residues. The CDR3 reads CASSLAPQPQHF. In DNA, the CDR3 is TGTGCCAGCAGTTTAGCTCCTCAGCCCCAGCATTTT.

The rearrangement joins TRBV6-5 to TRBJ2-7, with TRBD1 matching over 7 bases. From germline, CDR1 is MNHEY and CDR2 SVGAGI. This CDR3 is built from 15 residues. V shed 4 bases and J 2 bases; nucleotides not matched to a gene: 8. This CDR3 reads CASSSWGTEAYEQYF. The CDR3, as DNA: TGTGCCAGCAGTTCCTGGGGGACAGAAGCCTACGAGCAGTACTTC.

This clone was seen a handful of times. The rearrangement uses TRBV6-5 and TRBJ1-1, with D tentatively TRBD1 (6 bases). Deletions cut 1 base from V and 5 bases from J, with 11 bases between. The CDR3 is 14 amino acids. The V gene's germline CDR1 is MNHEY and CDR2 SVGAGI. The CDR3 is CASSYFADRTEAFF. Here the CDR3 DNA reads TGTGCCAGCAGTTACTTTGCGGACAGAACTGAAGCTTTCTTT.

A few counts support this clone. The chain recombines TRBV11-2 with TRBJ1-2; D unresolved. The CDR3 runs 12 residues. Trimming took 1 base from V and 5 from J, leaving 5 bases between them. CDR1 is SGHAT and CDR2 is FQNNGV in the germline V gene. The CDR3 reads CASSLVPYGYTF. The DNA for the CDR3 is TGTGCCAGCAGCTTAGTACCGTATGGCTACACCTTC. Variable domain in full (rest from reference TRBV11-2 and TRBJ1-2): EAGVAQSPRYKIIEKRQSVAFWCNPISGHATLYWYQQILGQGPKLLIQFQNNGVVDDSQLPKDRFSAERLKGVDSTLKIQPAKLEDSAVYLCASSLVPYGYTFGSGTRLTVV.

The gene calls are TRBV3-1 (or the pseudogene TRBV3-2) and TRBJ2-5; D may be TRBD2 (7 bases). Looked up from germline, CDR1 is LGHDT and CDR2 is YNNKEL (reference sequence). Trimming stripped 3 bases from V and 5 bases from J, with 13 bases between. CDR3 size: 14 residues. In DNA form, the CDR3 reads TGTGCCAGCAGCCATAGGGGGGGCGGGGAGACCCAGTACTTC. This translates into CASSHRGGGETQYF.

The rearrangement links TRBV7-2 to TRBJ2-7; D not certain. Germline CDR1 is SGHTA and CDR2 is FQGNSA. This CDR3 is 12 amino acids long. V lost 8 bases and J lost 3, with 11 bases in between. The CDR3 spells CASGERNYEQYF. The DNA for the CDR3 is TGTGCCAGCGGAGAAAGGAACTACGAGCAGTACTTC.

CDR3 DNA: TGTGCCAGCAGCTTATGGGCTAGACAGGGGGGTTTCTTT. Translating gives CASSLWARQGGFF. The V call is TRBV7-2, the J call TRBJ1-1, with 9 bases lining up with TRBD1. Trimming cost V 2 bases and J 13 bases; bases outside gene matches: 8. Germline V gene data show CDR1 as SGHTA and CDR2 as FQGNSA. The length of the CDR3 is 13 residues.

The chain is built from TRBV5-4 and TRBJ2-6, with a weak D call TRBD2 (5 bases). Germline CDR1 reads SGHNT; CDR2 reads YYREEE (reference sequence). The V end lost 4 bases, the J end lost 0 bases, and 8 bases lay between the germline ends. The CDR3 extends over 15 amino acids. CDR3 sequence reads: CASSRRDSGANVLTF. In nucleotides, the CDR3 is TGTGCCAGCAGCCGACGGGACTCTGGGGCCAACGTCCTGACTTTC.

The V and J genes are TRBV29-1 and TRBJ1-2; possibly TRBD1 for D (5 bases). CDR1 and CDR2 from the germline V gene are SQVTM and ANQGSEA. The CDR3 contains 13 residues. The V and J ends lost 3 bases and 4 bases respectively, with 12 bases between them. This CDR3 is CSVESGTVYGYTF. The CDR3 DNA follows: TGCAGCGTTGAGTCCGGGACTGTCTATGGCTACACCTTC.

This clone showed up just once. V is TRBV6-2 or TRBV6-3 and J is TRBJ1-5; 7 nucleotides line up with TRBD1. The CDR3 is made up of 16 amino acids. After removal of 2 bases from V and 5 bases from J, the junction contained 9 bases not matched to a gene. CDR1 is MNHEY, CDR2 SVGEGT, per germline. CDR3 amino acids: CASSYPPDRTYQPQHF. Written as DNA, the CDR3 is TGTGCCAGCAGTTACCCCCCGGACAGGACCTATCAGCCCCAGCATTTT.